One and the same sample provided the 7 T cell receptor beta chains below, sequenced in a study of STAT5B mutations in CD4+ large granular lymphocyte leukemia. Repertoires were generated with immunoSEQ multiplex PCR, while TCRdb's copy carries only in-frame clones and drops some. Among some 45,000 clones listed, just over 85% were seen once. Sequencing input: CD4+ T cells from blood buffy coats. The source is a human donor in good health.

The V gene is TRBV28, the J gene TRBJ2-3; a possible D gene is TRBD2 (6 bases). This CDR3 comprises 18 residues. Germline V gene data show CDR1 as MDHEN and CDR2 as SYDVKM. Between the trimmed V and J ends, which lost 5 bases and 1 base, there was a span of 22 bases. The chain's CDR3 is CASSQYSLWGGRTDTQYF. In DNA form, the CDR3 reads TGTGCCAGCAGTCAATACTCCCTTTGGGGAGGACGCACAGATACGCAGTATTTT.

The chain joins TRBV11-2 to TRBJ1-4, with D perhaps TRBD1 (5 bases). The germline V gene encodes CDR1 SGHAT and CDR2 FQNNGV. The CDR3 spans 13 residues. Trimming took 8 bases from V and 4 from J, leaving 11 bases between them. The CDR3 DNA is TGTGCCAGCGGCCGACAGAATAATGAAAAACTGTTTTTT. Encoded protein: CASGRQNNEKLFF.

This chain connects TRBV4-1 to TRBJ2-7, with 9 bases that match TRBD2. J lost 1 base, V lost 4 bases, and 2 bases had no gene match. The V gene's germline CDR1 is MGHRA and CDR2 YSYEKL. This CDR3 spans 14 amino acids. The CDR3 DNA is TGCGCCAGCAGCCCGGGACTAGCTTCCTACGAGCAGTACTTC. It yields the protein CASSPGLASYEQYF.

This CDR3 reads CASSEMTGSAEAFF. The CDR3 DNA sequence: TGTGCCAGCAGTGAAATGACAGGGAGTGCTGAAGCTTTCTTT. The chain joins TRBV6-1 to TRBJ1-1, with 7 bases that match TRBD1. From germline, CDR1 is MNHNS and CDR2 SASEGT. Trimming at V came to 2 bases and at J to 6 bases, leaving 6 bases not matched to a gene. This CDR3 has 14 amino acids.

This rearrangement joins TRBV7-2 to TRBJ2-1; TRBD2 matches at 12 bases. Germline loops: CDR1 SGHTA, CDR2 FQGNSA. Germline trimming cut 5 bases from V and 6 bases from J; bases unmatched to any gene: 5. The CDR3 sequence is 15 residues long. CDR3 coding DNA: TGTGCCAGCAGCCCCCGACTAGCGGGAGCCAATGAGCAGTTCTTC. Encoded protein: CASSPRLAGANEQFF. Looking up the rest from reference TRBV7-2 and TRBJ2-1 gives the full variable domain: GAGVSQSPSNKVTEKGKDVELRCDPISGHTALYWYRQSLGQGLEFLIYFQGNSAPDKSGLPSDRFSAERTGGSVSTLTIQRTQQEDSAVYLCASSPRLAGANEQFFGPGTRLTVL.

The V call is TRBV6-5, the J call TRBJ1-5, with 8 bases fitting TRBD1. V lost 5 bases to trimming and J lost 6 bases; unmatched junction nucleotides: 9. Germline values: CDR1 MNHEY, CDR2 SVGAGI. The CDR3 is 15 residues long. CDR3 DNA sequence: TGTGCCAGCAGTCCCGACAGGGGTAACAGTCAGCCCCAGCATTTT. This encodes CASSPDRGNSQPQHF.

The sample holds a few counts of this clone. This rearrangement joins TRBV4-1 to TRBJ1-4; the D is unclear. Trimming left V 0 bases short and J 8 bases short, with 7 bases between. CDR1 and CDR2 from the germline V gene are MGHRA and YSYEKL. This CDR3 spans 13 amino acids. The CDR3 loop is CASSQDIREKLFF. Here the CDR3 DNA reads TGCGCCAGCAGCCAAGATATTCGGGAAAAACTGTTTTTT.